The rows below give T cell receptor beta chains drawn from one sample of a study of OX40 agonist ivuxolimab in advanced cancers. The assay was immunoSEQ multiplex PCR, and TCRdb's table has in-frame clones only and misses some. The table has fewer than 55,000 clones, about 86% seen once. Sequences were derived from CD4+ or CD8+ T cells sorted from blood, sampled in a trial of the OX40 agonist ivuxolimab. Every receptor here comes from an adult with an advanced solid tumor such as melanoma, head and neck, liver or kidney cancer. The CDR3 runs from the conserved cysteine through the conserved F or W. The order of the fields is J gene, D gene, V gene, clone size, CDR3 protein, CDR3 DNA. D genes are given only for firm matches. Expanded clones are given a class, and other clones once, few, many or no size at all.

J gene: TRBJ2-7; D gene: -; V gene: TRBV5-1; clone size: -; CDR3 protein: CASSLSGNDLYEQYF; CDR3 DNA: TGCGCCAGCAGCCTTAGCGGAAACGACCTTTACGAGCAGTACTTC
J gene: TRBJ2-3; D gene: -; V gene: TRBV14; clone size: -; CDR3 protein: CASSQARAGRGYDTQYF; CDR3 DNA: TGTGCCAGCAGCCAAGCTCGGGCGGGCAGGGGATACGATACGCAGTATTTT
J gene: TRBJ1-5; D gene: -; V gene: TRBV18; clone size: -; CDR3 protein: CASSLGVNQPQHF; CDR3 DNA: TGTGCCAGCTCACTAGGTGTCAATCAGCCCCAGCATTTT
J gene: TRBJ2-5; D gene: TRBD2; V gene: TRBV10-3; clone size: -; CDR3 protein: CAISVTSGRSETQYF; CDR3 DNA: TGTGCCATCAGTGTGACTAGCGGGAGAAGTGAGACCCAGTACTTC
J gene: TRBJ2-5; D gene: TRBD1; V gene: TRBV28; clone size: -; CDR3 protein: CASSSGQGRETQYF; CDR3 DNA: TGTGCCAGCAGTTCGGGACAGGGGCGAGAGACCCAGTACTTC
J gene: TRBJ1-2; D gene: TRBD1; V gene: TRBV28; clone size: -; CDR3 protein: CASSPPLTGERKGYTF; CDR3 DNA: TGTGCCAGCAGCCCCCCCCTGACAGGGGAGAGGAAGGGCTACACCTTC
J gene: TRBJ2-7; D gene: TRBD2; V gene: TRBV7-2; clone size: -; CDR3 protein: CASSLAGRAYEQYF; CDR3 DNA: TGTGCCAGCAGCTTAGCCGGGAGGGCCTACGAGCAGTACTTC
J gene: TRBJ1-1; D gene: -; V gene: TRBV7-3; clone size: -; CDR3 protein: CASSLKRNTEAFF; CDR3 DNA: TGTGCCAGCAGCTTAAAGAGAAACACTGAAGCTTTCTTT
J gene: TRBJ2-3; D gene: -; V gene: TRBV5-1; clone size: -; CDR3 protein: CASSLRRRDTQYF; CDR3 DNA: TGCGCCAGCAGCTTACGGAGGAGAGATACGCAGTATTTT
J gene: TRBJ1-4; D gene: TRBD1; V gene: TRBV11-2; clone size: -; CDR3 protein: CASSPGYRGRGNEKLFF; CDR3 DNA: TGTGCCAGCAGCCCGGGGTACAGGGGGCGCGGAAATGAAAAACTGTTTTTT
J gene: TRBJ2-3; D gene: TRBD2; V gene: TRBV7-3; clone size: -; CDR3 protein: CASSLLAGSSTDTQYF; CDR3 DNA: TGTGCCAGCAGCTTGCTAGCGGGATCTAGCACAGATACGCAGTATTTT
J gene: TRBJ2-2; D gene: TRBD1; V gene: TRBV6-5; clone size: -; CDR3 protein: CATGQGALVGELFF; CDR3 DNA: TGTGCCACCGGACAGGGGGCATTAGTCGGGGAGCTGTTTTTT
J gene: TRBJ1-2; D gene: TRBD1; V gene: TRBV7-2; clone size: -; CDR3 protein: CASSRRDRVPYTF; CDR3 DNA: TGTGCCAGCAGCCGCCGAGACAGGGTCCCCTACACCTTC
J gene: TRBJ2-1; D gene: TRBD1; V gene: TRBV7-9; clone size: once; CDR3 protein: CASSLTGKSHIPFNEQFF; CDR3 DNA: TGTGCCAGCAGCTTGACAGGGAAGAGCCATATTCCTTTTAATGAGCAGTTCTTC
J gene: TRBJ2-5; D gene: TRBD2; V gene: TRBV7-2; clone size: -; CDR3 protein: CASRSSGTSGTETQYF; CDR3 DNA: TGTGCCAGCAGATCATCCGGGACTAGCGGGACTGAGACCCAGTACTTC
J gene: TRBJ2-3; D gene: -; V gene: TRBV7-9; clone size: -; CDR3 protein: CASSRAGADTQYF; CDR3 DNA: TGTGCCAGCAGTCGCGCTGGGGCAGATACGCAGTATTTT
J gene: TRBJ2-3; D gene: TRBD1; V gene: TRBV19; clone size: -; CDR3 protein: CASSTQGGADTQYF; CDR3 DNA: TGTGCCAGTAGTACCCAAGGGGGCGCAGATACGCAGTATTTT
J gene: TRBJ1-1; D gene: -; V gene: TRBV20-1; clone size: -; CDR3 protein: CSAQLLGAFF; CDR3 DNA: TGCAGTGCTCAGTTGTTGGGAGCTTTCTTT
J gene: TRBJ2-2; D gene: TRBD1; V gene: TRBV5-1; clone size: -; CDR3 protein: CASSLEPGQGEDGELFF; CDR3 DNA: TGCGCCAGCAGCTTGGAACCGGGACAGGGAGAAGACGGGGAGCTGTTTTTT
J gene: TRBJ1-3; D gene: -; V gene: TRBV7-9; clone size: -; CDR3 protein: CASSLDRGNTIYF; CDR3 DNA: TGTGCCAGCAGCTTAGATCGGGGGAACACCATATATTTT
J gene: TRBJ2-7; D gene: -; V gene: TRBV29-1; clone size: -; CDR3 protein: CSVGSLVEEQYF; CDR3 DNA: TGCAGCGTTGGTAGTCTAGTTGAGGAGCAGTACTTC
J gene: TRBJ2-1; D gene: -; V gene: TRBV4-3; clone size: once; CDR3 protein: CASSQQVLTSTSYNEQFF; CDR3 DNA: TGCGCCAGCAGCCAACAAGTTCTCACTAGTACATCCTACAATGAGCAGTTCTTC
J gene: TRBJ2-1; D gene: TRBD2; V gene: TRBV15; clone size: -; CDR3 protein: CATSRDLAGDNEQFF; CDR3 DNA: TGTGCCACCAGCAGAGATTTAGCGGGGGACAATGAGCAGTTCTTC
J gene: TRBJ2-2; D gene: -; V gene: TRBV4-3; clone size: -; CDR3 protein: CASSQQPAQGANTGELFF; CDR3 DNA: TGCGCCAGCAGCCAACAACCCGCACAGGGCGCGAACACCGGGGAGCTGTTTTTT
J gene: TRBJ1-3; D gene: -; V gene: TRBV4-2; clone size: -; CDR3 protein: CASSRHGESSGNTIYF; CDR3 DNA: TGTGCCAGCAGCCGCCACGGGGAGAGCTCTGGAAACACCATATATTTT
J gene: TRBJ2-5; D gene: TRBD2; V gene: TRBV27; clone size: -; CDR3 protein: CASSLSKGLAGEVEETQYF; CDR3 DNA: TGTGCCAGCAGTTTATCGAAGGGACTAGCGGGAGAGGTCGAAGAGACCCAGTACTTC
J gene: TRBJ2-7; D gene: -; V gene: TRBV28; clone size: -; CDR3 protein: CASSIPGQVYEQYF; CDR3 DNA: TGTGCCAGCAGTATACCGGGGCAGGTTTACGAGCAGTACTTC
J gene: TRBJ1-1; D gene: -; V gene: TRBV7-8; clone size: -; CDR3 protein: CASSLGSQNTEAFF; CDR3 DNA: TGTGCCAGCAGCTTAGGGTCACAAAACACTGAAGCTTTCTTT
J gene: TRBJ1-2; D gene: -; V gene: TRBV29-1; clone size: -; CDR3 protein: CSARSGPSYGYTF; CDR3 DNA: TGCAGCGCCCGTAGTGGGCCCAGCTATGGCTACACCTTC
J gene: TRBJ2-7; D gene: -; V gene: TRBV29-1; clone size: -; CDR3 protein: CSVEGGAYEQYF; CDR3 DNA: TGCAGCGTTGAAGGCGGGGCCTACGAGCAGTACTTC
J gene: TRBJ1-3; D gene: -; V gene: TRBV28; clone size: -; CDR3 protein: CASSLGGTFSGNTIYF; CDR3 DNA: TGTGCCAGCAGTTTAGGGGGGACTTTCTCTGGAAACACCATATATTTT
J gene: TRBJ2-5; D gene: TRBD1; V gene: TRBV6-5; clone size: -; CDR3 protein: CASSYAGQGETQYF; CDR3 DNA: TGTGCCAGCAGTTACGCTGGACAGGGAGAGACCCAGTACTTC
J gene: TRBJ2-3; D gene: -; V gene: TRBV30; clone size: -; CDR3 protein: CAWSRSTDTQYF; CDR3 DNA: TGTGCCTGGAGCCGGAGCACAGATACGCAGTATTTT
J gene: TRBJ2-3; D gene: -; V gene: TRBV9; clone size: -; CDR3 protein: CASSVSLRGDTQYF; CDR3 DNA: TGTGCCAGCAGCGTCTCGTTAAGAGGAGATACGCAGTATTTT
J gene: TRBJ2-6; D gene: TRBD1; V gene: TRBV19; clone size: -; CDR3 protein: CASSPTGGSGANVLTF; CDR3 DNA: TGTGCCAGTAGTCCCACAGGGGGGAGTGGGGCCAACGTCCTGACTTTC
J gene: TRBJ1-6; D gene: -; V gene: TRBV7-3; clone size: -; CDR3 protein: CASSLTGSSQISPLHF; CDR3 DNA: TGTGCCAGCAGCTTAACGGGCAGTTCCCAAATTTCACCCCTCCACTTT